This T cell receptor beta chain was captured by sequencing in a study of T cell repertoires in cytomegalovirus infection. The wider study: CMV infection plus the matching HLA type was flagged by public TCR beta signatures. The study, taken as a whole, reports: The study identified carriers of CMV plus the relevant HLA from cumulative public TCR beta family frequency. HLA-C-restricted CMV-specific TCR beta clonotypes were dominant in the ex vivo response.

This clonotype was detected only a few times. Its antigen is unidentified. MiXCR was run by TCRdb on the reads, yielding one entry per CDR3 protein. The sample shows approximately 770,000 distinct CDR3 sequences, 25% to 30% of them seen only once. CDR3 length: 15 amino acids. Germline CDR1 is SGHKS and CDR2 is YYEKEE (reference sequence). Trimming removed 7 bases at V and 5 bases at J, with 21 bases between. The starting material was cultured CD8+ T cells from PBMCs, obtained from culture after CMV antigen stimulation. The clonotype originates from a human donor in good health (CMV status not recorded). Some clones in this sample may be carry-over from other donors' samples. The V gene is TRBV5-5, the J gene TRBJ1-2; the D gene is possibly TRBD1 (6 bases). CDR3 nucleotides: TGTGCCAGCGACCGGGACACTAAGGGGCGTTATGGCTACACCTTC. It encodes CASDRDTKGRYGYTF.